These 3 T cell receptor beta chains came from one sample sequenced in a study of T cell repertoires in cytomegalovirus infection. TCRdb passed the reads through MiXCR, listing each CDR3 protein once. The sample consists of some 320,000 distinct CDR3 sequences, roughly 29% of them appearing once. These receptors have no known antigen. Source: cultured PBMCs, taken from culture after CMV antigen stimulation. Every receptor here comes from a human donor in good health (CMV status not recorded). Some clones in this sample may be carry-over from other donors' samples.

This clonotype was detected only a few times. This sequence joins TRBV30 and TRBJ2-7, with 8 positions matching TRBD1. Trimming removed 5 bases from V and 1 base from J; junction bases left unmatched: 10. The germline V gene encodes CDR1 GTSNPN and CDR2 SVGIG (reference sequence). The CDR3 has 15 residues. The DNA of the CDR3 is TGTGCCTGGGGCCGACAGGGGCGAAAGTCCTACGAGCAGTACTTC. Encoded protein: CAWGRQGRKSYEQYF.

This clonotype was seen a handful of times. The chain carries TRBV20-1 and TRBJ1-1, with D tentatively TRBD1 (5 bases). CDR3 length equals 13 residues. With 7 bases removed from V and 0 bases from J, the gap between germline ends came to 12 bases. CDR1 DFQATT and CDR2 SNEGSKA come from the germline V gene (reference sequence). The CDR3 bases are TGCAGTGGCGACAGAACCATGAACACTGAAGCTTTCTTT. It encodes CSGDRTMNTEAFF.

This clonotype has a handful of counts. The V and J genes are TRBV3-1 and TRBJ1-1; the D gene is possibly TRBD1 (5 bases). This CDR3 is built from 14 residues. Trimming stripped 2 bases from V and 1 base from J, with 8 bases between. The germline CDR1 and CDR2 sequences are LGHDT and YNNKEL (reference sequence). The DNA for the CDR3 is TGTGCCAGCAGCCAACGCCAGGGGAACACTGAAGCTTTCTTT. Protein product: CASSQRQGNTEAFF.